This TCR beta chain was observed in a study of Graves' ophthalmopathy and Graves' hyperthyroidism (dated by TCRdb to the late 2010s). As for the study more broadly: Peripheral blood was collected before any treatment was given, at the time of initial diagnosis. The study used TCR beta repertoire signatures to distinguish Graves' ophthalmopathy from Graves' hyperthyroidism and to predict progression to ophthalmopathy. In total, 120 to 150 blood samples were TCR-sequenced: fewer than 50 ophthalmopathy, around 75 hyperthyroidism and around 17 hyperthyroidism-to-ophthalmopathy patients. A discovery set of 95 to 100 patients (roughly 43 ophthalmopathy, 60 or so stable hyperthyroidism) was enrolled to explore V-J signatures distinguishing ophthalmopathy from hyperthyroidism. An independent validation cohort was composed of 18 hyperthyroidism patients and some 16 patients who later progressed from hyperthyroidism to ophthalmopathy. In more than five hyperthyroidism patients, T-cell repertoires of thyroid tissue and blood were compared. Following sample collection, hyperthyroidism patients were given methimazole at a starting dose of 30 mg daily, and ophthalmopathy patients were given high-dose intravenous methylprednisolone. The paper's findings and limits, for the study overall: In validation, the model predicted ophthalmopathy progression with about 71% sensitivity and about 77% specificity; 12 predicted patients were CT-confirmed with GO in a median of about 6.2 months. No statistical method was used to set the sample size in advance, and the investigators knew which group each participant was assigned to. Most expanded thyroid clonotypes with frequency above 0.001 were also detected in blood, suggesting blood repertoires may reflect the thyroid immune response. The 13-signature model separated ophthalmopathy from stable hyperthyroidism with approximately 88% sensitivity and around 81% specificity in cross-validation, and 80%/75% in the test set.

TCR beta CDR3 regions were amplified from RNA transcripts for repertoire sequencing. The first round was an RT-PCR using HTBI primers with the Qiagen OneStep RT-PCR kit, and this first round was followed by a second-round multiplex PCR, then size selection and purification. The libraries underwent paired-end sequencing with 100 bp reads on an Illumina HiSeq2000. Per the original workflow: SOAPnuke was used to process the reads, removing any read that contained adapters or uncalled bases, had a mean Phred below 15, or lacked an exact match to the constant primer or identifier. COPE v1.2.5 was used to merge the high-quality paired reads. Each unique nucleotide sequence was treated as a clonotype, and MiTCR v1.1 was used to align the clonotypes to the IMGT TRB V, D and J references. Analysis was restricted to V-J combinations with a frequency above 0.0001, which covered roughly 99% of repertoires. For each V-J combination, a TCR clonal expansion and chaos score was defined as the ratio of F50 clonal expansion to chaos observed in the TCRdist matrix. Welch's t-statistics and random forest were used to narrow the features down to about twelve V-J combinations, which were then fed into a naive Bayes classifier. The similarity between thyroid and blood repertoires was quantified using the Morisita-Horn index. TCRdb's own reprocessing of the public reads used fastp at Q25 and MiXCR and kept productive beta chains. Here each entry gathers all rows of one CDR3 protein and keeps the most common genes and DNA. V and J calls and clone size were set by TCRdb, not the authors. Counted in this sample were some 750,000 distinct CDR3 sequences; roughly two fifths of them appeared once. Roughly 45% of the sample is held by the ten biggest clonotypes.

Ophthalmopathy patients had moderately to severely active disease, Clinical Activity Score of at least 3, NOSPECS grade of at least 4, and disease duration under 3 months. Anyone with other autoimmune diseases, uncontrolled infections, pregnancy or lactation was excluded from the study. Diagnosis relied on clinical symptoms, serum thyroxine, TRAb, thyroid ultrasound and orbital computed tomography. PBMCs were isolated from 7.5 to 10 ml of fresh peripheral blood by Ficoll-Paque density gradient centrifugation. Total RNA was extracted using Trizol reagent, and RNA quality was checked on an Agilent 2100 Bioanalyzer. About this clonotype itself: Its antigen remains undetermined. No much larger clone exists at a distance of one base, and base qualities are not known.

From a lookup of the germline V gene, CDR1 and CDR2 are MNHEY and SVGEGT. Trimmed from V: 6 bases; trimmed from J: 2 bases; junction bases lacking a gene match: 10. Including the terminal cysteine and phenylalanine, the CDR3 comprises 15 residues. The DNA shown is the 45-base CDR3, in frame from base 1. The chain is assembled from TRBV6-2 or TRBV6-3 and TRBJ2-7; TRBD1 agrees with 7 junctional bases. Material: peripheral blood. The sequence came from an adult man with Graves' ophthalmopathy. The DNA sequence reads TGTGCCAGCAGCCACGCCGGGACAGCGCCCTACGAGCAGTACTTC. Protein translation: CASSHAGTAPYEQYF.